Listed below are T cell receptor beta chains from one sample, sequenced in a study of blood T cell repertoires in COVID-19. The data were produced by immunoSEQ multiplex PCR, yet TCRdb's version contains in-frame clones alone and is incomplete. The table has more than 150,000 clones, 65% to 90% seen once. The source material was PBMCs or T cells enriched from blood (not recorded which). These receptor sequences come from a middle-aged man who had recovered from COVID-19. CDR3s include the opening cysteine and the closing phenylalanine or tryptophan. The D gene is left open where the match is weak. A row's size may be missing; if present it is once, few, many or a size class.

TRBV5-1	TRBJ2-1	NA	NA	TGCGCCAGCAGCAAGCTAGGACTATATTCCCCCAGTGAGCAGTTCTTC	CASSKLGLYSPSEQFF
TRBV24-1	TRBJ1-5	TRBD1	NA	TGTGCCACCAGTGAACAGGGGTATAGCAATCAGCCCCAGCATTTT	CATSEQGYSNQPQHF
TRBV5-1	TRBJ2-1	NA	once	TGCGCCAGCAGCTTAGGAGGCGGGACGGGCTACAATGAGCAGTTCTTC	CASSLGGGTGYNEQFF
TRBV10-3	TRBJ1-1	NA	NA	TGTGCCATCAGTGATCTGGGGGCGAGCACTGAAGCTTTCTTT	CAISDLGASTEAFF
TRBV19	TRBJ2-2	NA	NA	TGTGCCAGTAAATTACAGGGCTACACCGGGGAGCTGTTTTTT	CASKLQGYTGELFF
TRBV10-3	TRBJ1-1	TRBD1	NA	TGTGCCATCAGCTTGGGACAGGGGGACACTGAAGCTTTCTTT	CAISLGQGDTEAFF
TRBV4-3	TRBJ1-2	NA	NA	TGCGCCAGCAGCCAAGTTGGACAGCTAGGGTATGGCTACACCTTC	CASSQVGQLGYGYTF
TRBV7-3	TRBJ2-5	TRBD1	NA	TGTGCCAGCAGCTTAACTGGGTGGCGCGGACAGGGACCCCAAGAGACCCAGTACTTC	CASSLTGWRGQGPQETQYF
TRBV19	TRBJ1-4	NA	NA	TGTGCCAGTAGTATTCGGCAGGGCGGCGAAAAACTGTTTTTT	CASSIRQGGEKLFF
TRBV6-2/TRBV6-3	TRBJ1-2	TRBD1	NA	TGTGCCAGCAGTTTTGGGACAGGGAATGGCTACACCTTC	CASSFGTGNGYTF
TRBV3-1/TRBV3-2	TRBJ2-3	NA	NA	TGTGCCAGCAGCCCTTACCGGACAGATACGCAGTATTTT	CASSPYRTDTQYF
TRBV9	TRBJ1-1	NA	NA	TGTGCCAGCAGCCGAACAGGGACCGCTGAAGCTTTCTTT	CASSRTGTAEAFF
TRBV18	TRBJ1-1	NA	NA	TGTGCCAGCTCACCAAACCTCGGAGGGGCCACTGAAGCTTTCTTT	CASSPNLGGATEAFF
TRBV10-1	TRBJ2-1	NA	NA	TGCGCCAGCAGTCCCCAGCTAAGATCGGGTGGCTCCTACAATGAGCAGTTCTTC	CASSPQLRSGGSYNEQFF
TRBV28	TRBJ1-3	NA	NA	TGTGCCAGCAACTTAGAGGGCGAGGGATCTGGAAACACCATATATTTT	CASNLEGEGSGNTIYF
TRBV13	TRBJ1-2	TRBD1	NA	TGTGCCAGCAGCTTAGTGGCAGGGGGCGGATATGGCTACACCTTC	CASSLVAGGGYGYTF
TRBV9	TRBJ1-2	NA	NA	TGTGCCAGCAGCGTAGCTGTGGCAGATTATGGCTACACCTTC	CASSVAVADYGYTF
TRBV25-1	TRBJ2-1	TRBD2	few	TGTGCCAGCAGGCCCCCCGGACTAGCGGCCAATGAGCAGTTCTTC	CASRPPGLAANEQFF
TRBV5-4	TRBJ1-2	NA	few	TGTGCCAGCAGCTGGGGAAGCGGGACGAACTATGGCTACACCTTC	CASSWGSGTNYGYTF
TRBV12-3/TRBV12-4	TRBJ1-2	NA	NA	TGTGCCAGCTCTTGGGGGGTGGACTATGGCTACACCTTC	CASSWGVDYGYTF
TRBV10-2	TRBJ1-4	NA	NA	TGCGCCACCGCGGGGGGAAATGAAAAACTGTTTTTT	CATAGGNEKLFF
TRBV5-3	TRBJ2-1	TRBD2	few	TGTGCCAGAAGCGAAGCGGGACTAGCGGGAGGGCCGCATCGTCTTCCCTCCTACAATGAGCAGTTCTTC	CARSEAGLAGGPHRLPSYNEQFF
TRBV27	TRBJ2-5	NA	NA	TGTGCCAGCACAGACAGATCACAAGAGACCCAGTACTTC	CASTDRSQETQYF
TRBV30	TRBJ1-1	TRBD1	NA	TGTGCCTGGACCCCTAGACAGGGTCGGAACACTGAAGCTTTCTTT	CAWTPRQGRNTEAFF
TRBV21-1	TRBJ1-1	NA	NA	TGTGCCAGCAGCCGAGGGGACTTCACTGAAGCTTTCTTT	CASSRGDFTEAFF
TRBV4-2	TRBJ1-4	NA	once	TGTGCCAGCAGCCAGATGGGGCATAATGAAAAACTGTTTTTT	CASSQMGHNEKLFF
TRBV7-9	TRBJ1-5	NA	NA	TGTGCCAGCAGCTTAAGGTCGGAGGAGCCCCAGCATTTT	CASSLRSEEPQHF
TRBV14	TRBJ2-2	TRBD1	NA	TGTGCCAGCAGAAAGACAGGGGGCCACGGGGAGCTGTTTTTT	CASRKTGGHGELFF
TRBV7-8	TRBJ1-5	NA	NA	TGTGCCAGCAGCTTGCAGCCCCTAGCCGGGAGGAATCAGCCCCAGCATTTT	CASSLQPLAGRNQPQHF
TRBV6-5	TRBJ2-2	TRBD2	NA	TGTGCCAGCAGCCAAGGACTAGCGGGAGCCGGGGAGCTGTTTTTT	CASSQGLAGAGELFF
TRBV5-4	TRBJ2-3	TRBD2	NA	TGTGCCAGCAGCGGCAAACAGGGAACTAGCGGGAGGGCCGGGACAGATACGCAGTATTTT	CASSGKQGTSGRAGTDTQYF
TRBV9	TRBJ1-2	NA	NA	TGTGCCAGCGGTGAGGGCTATGGCTACACCTTC	CASGEGYGYTF
TRBV9	TRBJ2-5	TRBD2	NA	TGTGCCAGCAGCGTACATGGCGGGGGGGTGCAAGAGACCCAGTACTTC	CASSVHGGGVQETQYF
TRBV3-1/TRBV3-2	TRBJ1-2	TRBD1	NA	TGTGCCAGCAGCTCTCAACAGGGGGGTTCTGGCTACACCTTC	CASSSQQGGSGYTF
TRBV30	TRBJ1-6	TRBD1	NA	TGTGCCTGGAGCGGGACAGGGTATAATTCACCCCTCCACTTT	CAWSGTGYNSPLHF
TRBV9	TRBJ1-1	TRBD1	NA	TGTGCCAGCAGCGCCAGGGGACAGGGGAGTTTCACTGAAGCTTTCTTT	CASSARGQGSFTEAFF
TRBV28	TRBJ1-3	NA	NA	TGTGCCAGCAGTTTAAAGGGGAGGAACACCATATATTTT	CASSLKGRNTIYF
TRBV2	TRBJ1-2	TRBD1	NA	TGTGCCACCAGGACAGGGAGGAACACTAACTATGGCTACACCTTC	CATRTGRNTNYGYTF
TRBV20-1	TRBJ1-2	NA	NA	TGCAGTGCTAGTATGTCAGACTATGGCTACACCTTC	CSASMSDYGYTF
TRBV6-2/TRBV6-3	TRBJ2-3	TRBD2	few	TGTGCCAGCAGCCCCGGGACTAGTCTGACAGATACGCAGTATTTT	CASSPGTSLTDTQYF
TRBV23-1	TRBJ2-1	TRBD2	NA	TGCGCCAGCAGCCCAAGGGGAGCGGGACCCAACTCCTACAATGAGCAGTTCTTC	CASSPRGAGPNSYNEQFF
TRBV7-8	TRBJ1-1	TRBD1	few	TGTGCCAGCAGCTCCGAGCAGGGGGCCGACACTGAAGCTTTCTTT	CASSSEQGADTEAFF
TRBV27	TRBJ1-2	TRBD1	NA	TGTGCCAGCAGTCCCGGACAGGGGAGGCACTATGGCTACACCTTC	CASSPGQGRHYGYTF
TRBV6-5	TRBJ1-1	NA	NA	TGTGCCACCGACGGGGGGACTGAAGCTTTCTTT	CATDGGTEAFF
TRBV25-1	TRBJ2-2	NA	few	TGTGCCAGCAGTGAAGCCCCCCTCGGCACCGGGGAGCTGTTTTTT	CASSEAPLGTGELFF
TRBV19	TRBJ2-7	NA	NA	TGTGCCAGTAGTATAGAGGCGGCGGTTGGCTACGAGCAGTACTTC	CASSIEAAVGYEQYF
TRBV15	TRBJ1-6	TRBD1	NA	TGTGCCACCAGCACCGGGACAGTGGGTTCACCCCTCCACTTT	CATSTGTVGSPLHF
TRBV2	TRBJ1-3	NA	NA	TGTGCCAGCAGTGAACAGGGCAAAGGAAACACCATATATTTT	CASSEQGKGNTIYF
TRBV5-1	TRBJ2-2	TRBD1	NA	TGCGCCAGCAGCTCTTGGACAGGGGGAACCGGGGAGCTGTTTTTT	CASSSWTGGTGELFF
TRBV11-2	TRBJ2-2	TRBD2	many	TGTGCCAGCAGCCGGGGGGTCGGGGAGCTGTTTTTT	CASSRGVGELFF
TRBV6-2/TRBV6-3	TRBJ1-2	TRBD1	few	TGTGCCAGCAGTTCACAGGGGAAAGGGGGCTACACCTTC	CASSSQGKGGYTF
TRBV9	TRBJ2-1	TRBD2	NA	TGTGCCAGCAGCCCACGGGTGGGTAGCGGGGACAATGAGCAGTTCTTC	CASSPRVGSGDNEQFF
TRBV30	TRBJ1-2	NA	NA	TGTGCCTGGACCAGCGGCAACTATGGCTACACCTTC	CAWTSGNYGYTF
TRBV9	TRBJ2-2	TRBD2	NA	TGTGCCAGCAGCTCCCGGGGTAGCGGGAGTGTCACCGGGGAGCTGTTTTTT	CASSSRGSGSVTGELFF
TRBV18	TRBJ1-5	NA	NA	TGTGCCAGCTCACGGACAGACAATCAGCCCCAGCATTTT	CASSRTDNQPQHF
TRBV19	TRBJ2-1	NA	NA	TGTGCCAGTAGTTACCCCGGGATGTCCTACAATGAGCAGTTCTTC	CASSYPGMSYNEQFF
TRBV6-2/TRBV6-3	TRBJ2-7	NA	NA	TGTGCCAGCAGTTTGATGGCGGCGGCCTACGAGCAGTACTTC	CASSLMAAAYEQYF
TRBV19	TRBJ2-7	TRBD2	once	TGTGCCAGTAGTATAGCGGGGAGCGGGAGCCCGTACGAGCAGTACTTC	CASSIAGSGSPYEQYF